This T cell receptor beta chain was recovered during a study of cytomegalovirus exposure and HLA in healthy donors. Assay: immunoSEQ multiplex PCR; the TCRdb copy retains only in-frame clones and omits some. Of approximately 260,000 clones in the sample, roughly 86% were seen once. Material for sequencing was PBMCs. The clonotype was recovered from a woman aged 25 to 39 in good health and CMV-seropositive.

CDR3 in amino acids: CSVEIQAQQETQYF. As DNA, the CDR3 is TGCAGCGTTGAAATCCAGGCCCAGCAAGAGACCCAGTACTTC. The rearrangement links TRBV29-1 to TRBJ2-5; no clear D gene. Trimming stripped 2 bases from V and 2 bases from J, with 12 bases between. The CDR3 totals 14 residues. CDR1 and CDR2 from the germline V gene are SQVTM and ANQGSEA.